This is a list of T cell receptor beta chains from one sample in a study of blood T cells in healthy people across ages. In TCRdb, the 5' RACE reads were re-called with MiXCR into one record per CDR3 protein. The table has some 1,800,000 distinct CDR3 sequences, about two fifths seen once; the top ten hold 20% to 25%. What was sequenced was blood. Every receptor here comes from a human donor in good health. Both conserved end residues are part of each CDR3. The D gene is left open where the match is weak. Clone size is given for some rows only: seen once, a few or many times, or a class if the clone is expanded.

TGCAGCCCTTTGGACAGCCGCTACGAGCAGTACTTC,CSPLDSRYEQYF,.,.,TRBV29-1,TRBJ2-7
TGCGCCAGCAGCTTGAAAGGGGGCCCAGGGAACACTGAAGCTTTCTTT,CASSLKGGPGNTEAFF,TRBD1,.,TRBV5-1,TRBJ1-1
TGTGCCAGCAGCTTAGATATAGGGGACTACGAGCAGTACTTC,CASSLDIGDYEQYF,.,few,TRBV7-2,TRBJ2-7
TGTGCCAGCAGCTTGGAAGGGGTCGGAAGCTACGGGCAGTACTTC,CASSLEGVGSYGQYF,.,.,TRBV6-2/TRBV6-3,TRBJ2-7
TGTGCCAGCAGTGCCTTTTTCAATGAGCAGTTCTTC,CASSAFFNEQFF,.,.,TRBV12-3/TRBV12-4,TRBJ2-1
TGTGCCAGCAGCACAGAAGGGGGACCCAAACGGGAGCAGTTCTTC,CASSTEGGPKREQFF,.,few,TRBV7-2,TRBJ2-1
TGCGCCAGCAGCTCGGGACTTTCCCGGGGCCCCTACAATGAGCAGTTCTTC,CASSSGLSRGPYNEQFF,.,.,TRBV5-1,TRBJ2-1
TGTGCCAGCAGCGTAGTATCTAGCCGCGAGCAGTTCTTC,CASSVVSSREQFF,.,.,TRBV9,TRBJ2-1
TGTGCCAGCAGAGGCCCAGGACTGAACTTC,CASRGPGLNF,.,.,TRBV6-2/TRBV6-3,TRBJ2-4
TGCAGCGTTGAATTTTGGGGATTTAACTATGGCTACACCTTC,CSVEFWGFNYGYTF,.,few,TRBV29-1,TRBJ1-2
TGTGCCAGCAGTTTACCGAGGGACGACATCGAGCAGTACTTC,CASSLPRDDIEQYF,.,few,TRBV28,TRBJ2-7
TGTGCCAGCAGCTTGGTTGGGACTAGCGGTATACTTTCCTACAATGAGCAGTTCTTC,CASSLVGTSGILSYNEQFF,TRBD2,.,TRBV5-6,TRBJ2-1
TGCGCCAGCAGCCCTGGGAGGGGGCTGGACACCGGGGAGCTGTTTTTT,CASSPGRGLDTGELFF,.,.,TRBV5-1,TRBJ2-2
TGCGCCAGCAGCCCTACGACGGAATTTGGGCAGTACTTC,CASSPTTEFGQYF,.,.,TRBV5-1,TRBJ2-7
TGTGCCAGCAGCCCCCGACCCCTAACAGGGGCCCACACCTTC,CASSPRPLTGAHTF,TRBD1,.,TRBV7-8,TRBJ1-2
TGTGCCAGCAGTCTTCTGGGGGGGAAGACTTTCTTT,CASSLLGGKTFF,.,.,TRBV12-3/TRBV12-4,TRBJ1-1
TGTGCCAGCCTCTACGAGCAGTACTTC,CASLYEQYF,.,many,TRBV6-5,TRBJ2-7
TGTACCAGCAGCGCTAATGGGGGTGGAGGCTATGGCTACACCTTC,CTSSANGGGGYGYTF,.,.,TRBV7-3,TRBJ1-2
TGCAGTGCTAGAGCCCCAGTCTCCTGCGAGCAGTACTTC,CSARAPVSCEQYF,.,few,TRBV20-1,TRBJ2-7
TGCAGCGTTGAAGAAGAGACAACTACTAACTATGGCTACACCTTC,CSVEEETTTNYGYTF,.,.,TRBV29-1,TRBJ1-2
TGTGCCAGCAGCGCCCCGGACAGGGTTTATGGCTACACCTTC,CASSAPDRVYGYTF,TRBD1,.,TRBV9,TRBJ1-2
TGTGCCAGCAGTTACTCATCCCGGTCGCTCGGGGATACGCAGTATTTT,CASSYSSRSLGDTQYF,.,.,TRBV6-6,TRBJ2-3
TGCAGTGCTAGAAAGGGACTAGCGGGGGTCTACGAGCAGTACTTC,CSARKGLAGVYEQYF,TRBD2,.,TRBV20-1,TRBJ2-7
TGTGCCAGCTCACCATATTCGGCAGGCCTGAAACTGTTTTTT,CASSPYSAGLKLFF,.,.,TRBV18,TRBJ1-4
TGTGCCAGCAGCCAAGAGTCGGGGGGCCTCGAGACCCAGTACTTC,CASSQESGGLETQYF,.,few,TRBV3-1,TRBJ2-5
TGTGCCAGCAACAGGGACAGGGGCGGTCCCCAGCATTTT,CASNRDRGGPQHF,TRBD1,.,TRBV7-2,TRBJ1-5
TGTGCCAGCAGCTTGGGATTGTACCAAGAGACCCAGTACTTC,CASSLGLYQETQYF,.,few,TRBV7-8,TRBJ2-5
TGCTCGACTAGCGAGAGCTCCTACAATGAGCAGTTCTTC,CSTSESSYNEQFF,TRBD2,many,TRBV20-1,TRBJ2-1
TGTGCCAGCAGCTTAGATTTTTTTCTGGGGGCGCGGGACGAGCAGTACTTC,CASSLDFFLGARDEQYF,.,.,TRBV7-9,TRBJ2-7
TGCAGCGTGGGTAGGGCAGGGGGGTTCGATGAGCAGTTCTTC,CSVGRAGGFDEQFF,.,.,TRBV29-1,TRBJ2-1
TGTGCCAGCAGCAGTCAGGACTTTCTCTACGAGCAGTACTTC,CASSSQDFLYEQYF,.,few,TRBV21-1,TRBJ2-7
TGTGCCAGCAGTTTTTATCGCGCAGGTCAGCCCCAGCATTTT,CASSFYRAGQPQHF,.,.,TRBV6-2/TRBV6-3,TRBJ1-5